Shown below are 29 T cell receptor beta chains from a single sample sequenced in a study of T cells expressing NK-cell markers. TCRdb reprocessed the 5' RACE reads and keeps a single row for each CDR3 protein, giving no DNA. Its clone listing holds over 150,000 distinct CDR3 sequences. Sequencing was carried out using blood T cells: a sorted CD56 or NKG2C T cell subset, CD4+ or CD8+ T cells, or bulk PBMC T cells (not recorded which). The origin of the receptors is a man aged 18-75 years in good health.

This chain links TRBV27 with TRBJ1-1. The CDR3 runs to 14 residues. Germline CDR1 and CDR2: MNHEY and SMNVEV (reference sequence). The CDR3 protein is CASKIGGVGTEAFF.

The chain joins TRBV12-3 or TRBV12-4 to TRBJ1-1; TCRdb's assignment of TRBD1 cannot be checked, as there is no DNA. The CDR3 runs 14 residues. The CDR3 spells CASSQFVYGAKAFF.

The genes are TRBV14 and TRBJ2-1. Germline V gene lookup returns CDR1 SGHDN and CDR2 FVKESK. This CDR3 region has 14 residues. The chain's CDR3 is CASSQVAGYNEQFF.

V and J are TRBV4-1 and TRBJ2-3. Germline CDR1 is MGHRA and CDR2 is YSYEKL. CDR3 size: 16 residues. The CDR3 protein is CASSQEQGWDTDTQYF.

The chain joins TRBV2 to TRBJ2-3; with no DNA, the TCRdb D assignment of TRBD1 cannot be verified. The CDR3 loop spans 18 amino acids. Germline V gene sequence: CDR1 SNHLY, CDR2 FYNNEI. This CDR3 is CASSPGPHSTLSTDTQYF.

The chain joins TRBV19 to TRBJ2-5; there is no DNA to check the TCRdb D call of TRBD2. In germline, CDR1 is LNHDA, CDR2 SQIVND (reference sequence). This CDR3 has 16 residues. CDR3: CASSLRLAGYQETQYF. The full variable domain, rest sourced from reference TRBV19 and TRBJ2-5, is DGGITQSPKYLFRKEGQNVTLSCEQNLNHDAMYWYRQDPGQGLRLIYYSQIVNDFQKGDIAEGYSVSREKKESFPLTVTSAQKNPTAFYLCASSLRLAGYQETQYFGPGTRLLVL.

The CDR3 loop is CASSLEEGLETQYF. J is TRBJ2-5 and V is TRBV7-7; TCRdb's assignment of TRBD2 cannot be checked, as there is no DNA. The CDR3 is made up of 14 amino acids. CDR1 is SSHAT, CDR2 FNYEAQ, per germline (reference sequence).

This chain links TRBV5-5 with TRBJ1-1. CDR1 is SGHKS, CDR2 YYEKEE, per germline (reference sequence). CDR3 size: 13 residues. The CDR3 sequence is CASTWGGETEAFF.

The chain couples TRBV12-3 or TRBV12-4 to TRBJ2-5; TCRdb gives TRBD1 as the D gene, but with no DNA this cannot be confirmed. The CDR3 consists of 13 residues. The CDR3 here is CASRRGSLRTQYF.

The V and J genes are TRBV5-4 and TRBJ2-7; TCRdb's D call of TRBD1 is untestable without DNA. This CDR3 comprises 15 residues. Germline V gives CDR1 SGHNT, CDR2 YYREEE (reference sequence). The CDR3 region is CASSPLPGFSYEQYF. The full variable domain, with the rest looked up from reference TRBV5-4 and TRBJ2-7, is ETGVTQSPTHLIKTRGQQVTLRCSSQSGHNTVSWYQQALGQGPQFIFQYYREEENGRGNFPPRFSGLQFPNYSSELNVNALELDDSALYLCASSPLPGFSYEQYFGPGTRLTVT.

V usage is TRBV28 and J usage is TRBJ2-3; TCRdb returns TRBD2, unconfirmable since there is no DNA. CDR1 is MDHEN, CDR2 SYDVKM, per germline. The CDR3 extends over 16 amino acids. The CDR3: CASSSSGPPVPDTQYF.

The V call is TRBV7-3, the J call TRBJ2-5; the TCRdb call, TRBD1, lacks DNA for checking. The length of the CDR3 is 13 residues. The germline CDR1 and CDR2 sequences are SGHTA and FQGTGA. The CDR3 region is CASSRTGWETQYF.

This chain joins TRBV20-1 and TRBJ2-7; TCRdb reports TRBD1, a call that lacks DNA to check it against. This CDR3 has 14 amino acids. From germline, CDR1 is DFQATT and CDR2 SNEGSKA (reference sequence). The CDR3 reads CSARGTATDYEQYF.

CDR3 amino acids: CASSSNHPRASTDTQYF. The chain uses TRBV28 and TRBJ2-3; TCRdb names TRBD1, which stays unverified in the absence of DNA. The CDR3 contains 17 residues. Germline V lookup: CDR1 MDHEN, CDR2 SYDVKM.

The chain recombines TRBV30 with TRBJ2-7; TCRdb's D call, TRBD2, is unchecked because there is no DNA. The germline V gene has CDR1 GTSNPN and CDR2 SVGIG (reference sequence). The length of the CDR3 is 14 residues. CDR3 loop: CAWSVLAGDYEQYF.

The V call is TRBV6-1, the J call TRBJ1-5; no DNA is available, so the TRBD1 call from TCRdb remains unchecked. This CDR3 comprises 16 residues. The germline V gene has CDR1 MNHNS and CDR2 SASEGT. The chain's CDR3 is CASSEVGGAGNQPQHF.

The rearrangement uses TRBV5-1 and TRBJ2-7. The CDR3 extends over 15 amino acids. CDR1 is SGHRS, CDR2 YFSETQ, per germline. The CDR3 spells CASSLVSVVTYEQYF.

The chain couples TRBV4-1 to TRBJ1-4. CDR3 length: 15 amino acids. Germline CDR1 and CDR2: MGHRA and YSYEKL. The chain's CDR3 is CASSQVDGPNEKLFF.

The chain couples TRBV7-9 to TRBJ2-1. CDR3 length: 15 residues. Per the germline V gene, CDR1 is SEHNR and CDR2 is FQNEAQ (reference sequence). CDR3 in amino acids: CASSSRGGSYNEQFF.

This chain connects TRBV25-1 to TRBJ1-1; TCRdb names TRBD1, which stays unverified in the absence of DNA. The CDR3 covers 14 residues. Germline-derived CDR1 and CDR2 are MGHDK and SYGVNS. CDR3 amino acids: CASKRRGLNTEAFF. Drawing the rest from reference TRBV25-1 and TRBJ1-1, the complete variable domain is EADIYQTPRYLVIGTGKKITLECSQTMGHDKMYWYQQDPGMELHLIHYSYGVNSTEKGDLSSESTVSRIRTEHFPLTLESARPSHTSQYLCASKRRGLNTEAFFGQGTRLTVV.

The chain couples TRBV9 to TRBJ2-1; TCRdb gives TRBD2 as the D gene, but with no DNA this cannot be confirmed. From germline, CDR1 is SGDLS and CDR2 YYNGEE. CDR3 length: 17 residues. CDR3 sequence: CASSALPSPELYNEQFF. Complete variable domain (other parts from reference TRBV9 and TRBJ2-1): DSGVTQTPKHLITATGQRVTLRCSPRSGDLSVYWYQQSLDQGLQFLIQYYNGEERAKGNILERFSAQQFPDLHSELNLSSLELGDSALYFCASSALPSPELYNEQFFGPGTRLTVL.

The chain couples TRBV6-1 to TRBJ2-7; TCRdb picks TRBD1, but there is no DNA to check that call. The length of the CDR3 is 17 residues. Germline V lookup: CDR1 MNHNS, CDR2 SASEGT. The chain's CDR3 is CASSDNRGQGLLYEQYF.

J is TRBJ1-4 and V is TRBV23-1; TCRdb's D gene call, TRBD1, goes unchecked for lack of DNA. TRBV23-1 has ORF status, its function being uncertain. The length of the CDR3 is 17 residues. CDR3 sequence: CASSPRTRRGETEKLFF.

The chain is built from TRBV14 and TRBJ1-1. Germline lookup yields CDR1 SGHDN and CDR2 FVKESK. CDR3 length: 13 residues. The CDR3 is CASSQDREDEAFF.

This rearrangement joins TRBV11-1 to TRBJ1-1; TCRdb calls TRBD1, which cannot be checked without DNA. Germline-derived CDR1 and CDR2 are SGHAT and FQDESV (reference sequence). The CDR3 totals 15 residues. This CDR3 is CASSLGGMGNTEAFF.

The V call is TRBV15, the J call TRBJ2-5; the TRBD1 assignment by TCRdb is unverifiable without DNA. Germline assignment: CDR1 LNHNV and CDR2 YYDKDF (reference sequence). The CDR3 contains 15 residues. The CDR3 is CATSRAPGAVETQYF.

The chain recombines TRBV6-5 with TRBJ2-1; checking the TCRdb D call of TRBD2 is not possible without DNA. The germline gives CDR1 MNHEY, CDR2 SVGAGI. The CDR3 runs 15 residues. The CDR3 reads CASRGQRGSYNEQFF.

V gene TRBV12-3 or TRBV12-4 combines with J gene TRBJ2-1; TCRdb gives TRBD2 as the D gene, but with no DNA this cannot be confirmed. The CDR3 loop spans 15 amino acids. The CDR3 region is CASSPQGWELNEQFF.

The chain has TRBV7-9 and TRBJ2-1; the TCRdb call, TRBD1, lacks DNA for checking. The germline V gene encodes CDR1 SEHNR and CDR2 FQNEAQ (reference sequence). This CDR3 has 13 amino acids. The CDR3 spells CASSGTGWNEQFF.